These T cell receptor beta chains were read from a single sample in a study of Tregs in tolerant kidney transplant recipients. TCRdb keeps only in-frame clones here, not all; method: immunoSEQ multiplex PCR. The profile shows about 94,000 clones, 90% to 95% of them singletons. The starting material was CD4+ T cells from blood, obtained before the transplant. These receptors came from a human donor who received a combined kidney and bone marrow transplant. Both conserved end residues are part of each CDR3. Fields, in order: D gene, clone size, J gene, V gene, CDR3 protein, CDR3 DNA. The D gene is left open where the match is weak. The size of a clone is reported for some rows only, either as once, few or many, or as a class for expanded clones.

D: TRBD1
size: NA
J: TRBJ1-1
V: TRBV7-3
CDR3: CATRTGPNTEAFF
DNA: TGTGCCACCAGGACAGGGCCGAACACTGAAGCTTTCTTT

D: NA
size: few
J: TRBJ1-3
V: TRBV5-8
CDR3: CASSKFLQYSGNTIYF
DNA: TGTGCCAGCAGCAAATTCCTACAGTATTCTGGAAACACCATATATTTT

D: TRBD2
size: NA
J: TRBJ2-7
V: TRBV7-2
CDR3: CASSLGLAGGRKQYF
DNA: TGTGCTAGCAGCTTAGGACTAGCGGGAGGTAGAAAGCAGTACTTC

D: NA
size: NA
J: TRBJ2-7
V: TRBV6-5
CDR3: CASSYSPQGGYEQYF
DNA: TGTGCCAGCAGTTACTCCCCCCAGGGTGGGTACGAGCAGTACTTC

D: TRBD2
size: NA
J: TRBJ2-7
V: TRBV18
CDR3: CASSPTSGGAAGEQYF
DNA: TGTGCCAGCTCACCGACTAGCGGGGGGGCCGCGGGCGAGCAGTACTTC

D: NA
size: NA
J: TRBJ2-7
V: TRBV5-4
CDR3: CASSPFLSGPHYEQYF
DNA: TGTGCCAGCAGCCCATTTCTCAGCGGACCCCACTACGAGCAGTACTTC

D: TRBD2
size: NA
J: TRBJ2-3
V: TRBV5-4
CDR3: CASRADLAGPTDTQYF
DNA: TGTGCCAGCAGAGCCGACTTAGCGGGTCCCACAGATACGCAGTATTTT

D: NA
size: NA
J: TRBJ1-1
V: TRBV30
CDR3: CAWSSRTEAFF
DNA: TGTGCCTGGAGTTCCCGGACTGAAGCTTTCTTT

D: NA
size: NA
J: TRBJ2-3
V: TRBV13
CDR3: CASSLVVAATDTQYF
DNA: TGTGCCAGCAGCTTAGTAGTAGCGGCAACAGATACGCAGTATTTT

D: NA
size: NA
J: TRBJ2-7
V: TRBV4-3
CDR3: CASSQDRRGFSYEQYF
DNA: TGCGCCAGCAGCCAAGATAGGAGGGGTTTCTCCTACGAGCAGTACTTC

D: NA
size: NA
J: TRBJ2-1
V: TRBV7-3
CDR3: CASSLGGLAYNEQFF
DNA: TGTGCCAGCAGCTTGGGGGGACTCGCCTACAATGAGCAGTTCTTC

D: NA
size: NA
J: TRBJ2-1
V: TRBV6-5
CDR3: CASSYDPGTSIDEQFF
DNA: TGTGCCAGCAGTTACGATCCCGGGACATCGATTGATGAGCAGTTCTTC

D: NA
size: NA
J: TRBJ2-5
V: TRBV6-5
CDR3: CASSYSYRSQETQYF
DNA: TGTGCCAGCAGTTACTCCTACAGGTCACAAGAGACCCAGTACTTC

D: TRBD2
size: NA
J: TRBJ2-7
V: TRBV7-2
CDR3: CASSLSGVNYEQYF
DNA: TGTGCCAGCAGCTTAAGCGGGGTCAATTACGAGCAGTACTTC

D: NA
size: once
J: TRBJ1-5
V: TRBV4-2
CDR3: CASSQERVGNQPQHF
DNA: TGTGCCAGCAGCCAAGAGAGGGTAGGCAATCAGCCCCAGCATTTT

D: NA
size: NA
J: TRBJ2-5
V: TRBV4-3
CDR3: CASSQTGTPVLGETQYF
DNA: TGCGCCAGCAGCCAAACCGGGACACCGGTTCTAGGGGAGACCCAGTACTTC

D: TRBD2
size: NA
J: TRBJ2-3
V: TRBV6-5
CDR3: CASSYSRGDTDTQYF
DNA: TGTGCCAGCAGTTACTCGCGGGGGGACACAGATACGCAGTATTTT

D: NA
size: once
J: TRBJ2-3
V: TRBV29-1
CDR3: CSARGASTDTQYF
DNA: TGCAGCGCCCGGGGGGCTAGCACAGATACGCAGTATTTT

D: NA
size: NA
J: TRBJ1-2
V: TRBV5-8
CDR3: CASSFADGYTF
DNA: TGTGCCAGCAGCTTTGCGGATGGCTACACCTTC

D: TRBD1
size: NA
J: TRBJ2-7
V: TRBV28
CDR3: CASSLWGTGAYEQYF
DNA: TGTGCCAGCAGTTTATGGGGGACAGGGGCCTACGAGCAGTACTTC

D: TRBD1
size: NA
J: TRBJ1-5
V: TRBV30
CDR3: CAWSVRLRGDQPQHF
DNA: TGTGCCTGGAGTGTACGGCTCAGGGGGGATCAGCCCCAGCATTTT

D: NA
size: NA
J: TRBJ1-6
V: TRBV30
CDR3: CAWSVGQVNSPLHF
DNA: TGTGCCTGGAGTGTTGGGCAAGTTAATTCCCCCCTCCACTTT

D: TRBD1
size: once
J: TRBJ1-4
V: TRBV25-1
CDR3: CASSVARDREFEKLFF
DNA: TGTGCCAGCAGTGTGGCCCGGGACAGGGAATTTGAAAAACTGTTTTTT

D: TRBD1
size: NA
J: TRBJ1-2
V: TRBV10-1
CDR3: CASRTPGQGMGGYTF
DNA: TGCGCCAGCAGGACCCCGGGACAGGGGATGGGTGGCTACACCTTC

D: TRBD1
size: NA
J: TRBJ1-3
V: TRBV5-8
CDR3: CASSLDGTVNSGNTIYF
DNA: TGTGCCAGCAGCTTGGACGGGACAGTGAACTCTGGAAACACCATATATTTT

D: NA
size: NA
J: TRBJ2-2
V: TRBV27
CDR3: CASSRNTGELFF
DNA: TGTGCCAGCAGTCGGAACACCGGGGAGCTGTTTTTT

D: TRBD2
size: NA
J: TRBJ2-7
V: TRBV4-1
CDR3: CASSFVTSGTNEQYF
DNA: TGCGCCAGCAGCTTCGTGACTAGCGGGACTAACGAGCAGTACTTC

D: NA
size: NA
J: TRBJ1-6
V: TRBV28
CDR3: CASLRKQNSPLHF
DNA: TGTGCCAGCCTACGAAAGCAAAATTCCCCCCTCCACTTT

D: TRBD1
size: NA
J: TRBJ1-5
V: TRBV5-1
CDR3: CASSDGTDYQPQHF
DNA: TGCGCCAGCAGCGACGGGACAGACTATCAGCCCCAGCATTTT

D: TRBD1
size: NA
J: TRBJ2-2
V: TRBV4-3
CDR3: CASSQGGTGGGELFF
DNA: TGCGCCAGCAGCCAGGGTGGGACAGGAGGCGGGGAGCTGTTTTTT

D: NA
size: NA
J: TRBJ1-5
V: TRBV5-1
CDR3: CASSLYGLASNQPQHF
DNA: TGCGCCAGCAGCTTGTACGGGTTGGCTAGCAATCAGCCCCAGCATTTT

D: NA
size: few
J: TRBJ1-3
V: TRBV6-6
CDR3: CASSTGNSGNTIYF
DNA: TGTGCCAGCAGTACAGGAAATTCTGGAAACACCATATATTTT

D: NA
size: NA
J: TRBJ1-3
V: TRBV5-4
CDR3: CASRSAGSGNTIYF
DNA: TGTGCCAGCCGATCGGCGGGTTCTGGAAACACCATATATTTT

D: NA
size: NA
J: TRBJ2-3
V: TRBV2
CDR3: CASIRGTDTQYF
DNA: TGTGCCAGCATACGAGGAACAGATACGCAGTATTTT

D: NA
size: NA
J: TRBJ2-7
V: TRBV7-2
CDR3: CASSLVSGADYEQYF
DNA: TGTGCCAGCAGCTTAGTGTCAGGGGCGGACTACGAGCAGTACTTC

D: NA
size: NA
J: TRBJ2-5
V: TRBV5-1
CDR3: CASSFGASLMPETQYF
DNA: TGCGCCAGCAGCTTCGGCGCTAGTTTAATGCCGGAGACCCAGTACTTC

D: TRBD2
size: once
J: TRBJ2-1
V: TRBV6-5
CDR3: CASSYSGTRDNEQFF
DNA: TGTGCCAGCAGTTACTCCGGGACTAGAGACAATGAGCAGTTCTTC

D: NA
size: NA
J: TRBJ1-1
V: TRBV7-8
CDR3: CASSLALGDTEAFF
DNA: TGTGCCAGCAGCTTAGCGCTAGGGGACACTGAAGCTTTCTTT

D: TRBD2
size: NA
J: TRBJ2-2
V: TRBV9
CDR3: CASSALLAGGRNTGELFF
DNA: TGTGCCAGCAGCGCCTTACTAGCGGGGGGCCGGAACACCGGGGAGCTGTTTTTT

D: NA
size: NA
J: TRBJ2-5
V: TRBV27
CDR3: CASSLGLAEQETQYF
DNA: TGTGCCAGCAGTTTAGGGTTAGCGGAACAAGAGACCCAGTACTTC

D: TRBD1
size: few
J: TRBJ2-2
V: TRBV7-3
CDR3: CASSRRDGTGVTGELFF
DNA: TGTGCCAGCAGCCGCAGGGACGGGACAGGGGTCACCGGGGAGCTGTTTTTT